This TCR beta chain was identified in a study of CD8 T cells in ankylosing spondylitis. The authors made TCR beta libraries by quantitative 5'-RACE with molecular barcodes. One entry per CDR3 protein, called by TCRdb with MiXCR from the 5' RACE reads. Among about 390,000 distinct CDR3 sequences listed, about a fifth were seen once. In regard to this clonotype: The antigen remains unidentified.

Study results and limitations: Reactive arthritis synovial fluid and blood previously showed some of these motif variants. Disease-linked clones reportedly showed significant enrichment in matched ankylosing spondylitis synovial fluid. Disease-linked clones were found to be CD8+ and relatively rare in peripheral blood. A TCR beta motif of about 8 highly homologous variants seemed to mark ankylosing spondylitis blood.

The J segment lost 2 bases and the V segment lost 6 bases, leaving 4 bases of the junction unmatched. Germline loops: CDR1 SGHRS, CDR2 YFSETQ. The CDR3 covers 15 residues. What was sequenced was blood, either unsorted or a sorted T cell fraction (not recorded which). The receptor was derived from a male donor with ankylosing spondylitis. The chain combines TRBV5-1 with TRBJ2-7; 14 nucleotides agree with TRBD2. DNA for the CDR3: TGCGCCAGCAACCCGGGACTAGCGGGAGCCTACGAGCAGTACTTC. Protein sequence: CASNPGLAGAYEQYF. The full variable domain, with the rest looked up from reference TRBV5-1 and TRBJ2-7, is KAGVTQTPRYLIKTRGQQVTLSCSPISGHRSVSWYQQTPGQGLQFLFEYFSETQRNKGNFPGRFSGRQFSNSRSEMNVSTLELGDSALYLCASNPGLAGAYEQYFGPGTRLTVT.